This entry lists 25 T cell receptor beta chains sequenced from one sample in a study of blood T cell repertoires in COVID-19. Produced via immunoSEQ multiplex PCR; TCRdb's table is partial and in-frame only. The sample shows 490,000 or so clones, roughly nine tenths of them seen only once. Sequencing was carried out using PBMCs or T cells enriched from blood (not recorded which). The receptors come from a woman aged 60-75 years who had recovered from COVID-19.

The genes are TRBV2 and TRBJ1-5; 7 nucleotides align to TRBD1. Germline-derived CDR1 and CDR2 are SNHLY and FYNNEI. With 7 bases clipped from V and 3 bases from J, the junction kept 6 bases outside the gene matches. CDR3 size: 14 residues. The CDR3 DNA is TGTGCCAGCACTCTGGGACAGATCAATCAGCCCCAGCATTTT. This translates into CASTLGQINQPQHF.

The chain is built from TRBV27 and TRBJ2-1; 7 bases line up with TRBD2. CDR1 and CDR2 from the germline V gene are MNHEY and SMNVEV (reference sequence). The ends lost 11 bases at V and 7 bases at J; junction bases unmatched: 5. The CDR3 extends over 11 amino acids. The CDR3 sequence: CASWGGNEQFF. CDR3 bases: TGTGCCTCCTGGGGGGGGAATGAGCAGTTCTTC.

This clone was counted only a few times. This chain links TRBV4-1 with TRBJ2-3; tentative D call: TRBD2 (6 bases). Trimming pared 1 base from V and 4 bases from J, leaving 15 bases between. The CDR3 length is 16 residues. Germline V gene sequence: CDR1 MGHRA, CDR2 YSYEKL. The CDR3 coding sequence is TGCGCCAGCAGCCAAGTAAGGCAGGGAGGTGCAGATACGCAGTATTTT. Amino acid sequence: CASSQVRQGGADTQYF.

The chain uses TRBV11-2 and TRBJ2-4, with 7 bases lining up with TRBD1. The CDR3 covers 15 residues. Germline-derived CDR1 and CDR2 are SGHAT and FQNNGV. V gave up 5 bases and J gave up 8 bases; unmatched junction bases: 12. CDR3 in DNA: TGTGCCAGCAGCCCTCGAACTACAGGGGTTGACATTCAGTACTTC. It translates to CASSPRTTGVDIQYF.

The V gene is TRBV19, the J gene TRBJ1-2; D is uncertain. CDR3 size: 12 residues. V lost 5 bases, J lost 4 bases, and 8 bases lay in between. Germline V gene lookup returns CDR1 LNHDA and CDR2 SQIVND (reference sequence). The CDR3 sequence is CASSLLSYGYTF. The CDR3 DNA reads as TGTGCCAGTAGTCTCCTTTCCTATGGCTACACCTTC.

This rearrangement joins TRBV19 to TRBJ1-4; unclear D gene. Deletions cut 4 bases from V and 0 bases from J, with 18 bases between. Germline V lookup: CDR1 LNHDA, CDR2 SQIVND (reference sequence). The length of the CDR3 is 18 residues. The CDR3 loop reads CASSRQGEVAPTNEKLFF. CDR3 bases: TGTGCCAGTAGTAGACAAGGCGAAGTGGCCCCAACTAATGAAAAACTGTTTTTT.

The V call is TRBV19, the J call TRBJ1-4; tentative D call: TRBD1 (5 bases). There are 14 residues in the CDR3. Trimming pared 1 base from V and 10 bases from J, leaving 13 bases between. The germline gives CDR1 LNHDA, CDR2 SQIVND (reference sequence). The CDR3 sequence: CASSIGTGGRKLFF. DNA for the CDR3: TGTGCCAGTAGTATAGGTACCGGGGGGAGAAAACTGTTTTTT.

The chain links TRBV2 to TRBJ2-7; 14 bases line up with TRBD2. V lost 4 bases and J lost 0; bases outside the gene matches: 8. Germline CDR1 SNHLY, CDR2 FYNNEI. The CDR3 is 18 residues long. The CDR3 region has the DNA TGTGCCAGCAGTGGGGGGACTAGCGGGGGCCGAATCTCCTACGAGCAGTACTTC. Its translation: CASSGGTSGGRISYEQYF.

The gene calls are TRBV28 and TRBJ1-3; no firm D call. Germline V gene lookup returns CDR1 MDHEN and CDR2 SYDVKM. V was clipped by 6 bases and J by 11 bases, with 14 bases between them. CDR3 length: 12 amino acids. CDR3 DNA: TGTGCCAGCAGGCAAACCCAGTCCGCCATATATTTT. It specifies CASRQTQSAIYF.

In its sample, this clone was seen once. The chain uses TRBV15 and TRBJ2-4; D may be TRBD2 (5 bases). CDR1 and CDR2 (germline): LNHNV, YYDKDF (reference sequence). This CDR3 comprises 17 residues. Between the trimmed V and J ends, which lost 1 base and 1 base, there was a span of 14 bases. The CDR3 reads CATSRGSGDSAKNIQYF. The CDR3 bases are TGTGCCACCAGCAGAGGGTCCGGGGATTCTGCCAAAAACATTCAGTACTTC.

V is TRBV7-8 and J is TRBJ2-1; 11 nucleotides agree with TRBD2. The CDR3 has 16 amino acids. The germline CDR1 and CDR2 sequences are SGHVS and FQNEAQ. The V and J ends lost 3 bases and 5 bases, in that order; junction bases with no gene match: 6. This chain's CDR3 is CASSFTSGGPNNEQFF. In DNA, the CDR3 is TGTGCCAGCAGCTTTACTAGCGGGGGCCCCAACAATGAGCAGTTCTTC. The complete variable domain, with remaining parts taken from reference TRBV7-8 and TRBJ2-1, reads GAGVSQSPRYKVAKRGQDVALRCDPISGHVSLFWYQQALGQGPEFLTYFQNEAQLDKSGLPSDRFFAERPEGSVSTLKIQRTQQEDSAVYLCASSFTSGGPNNEQFFGPGTRLTVL.

The chain carries TRBV3-1 (or the pseudogene TRBV3-2) and TRBJ2-2; D possibly corresponds to TRBD1 (6 bases). CDR1 is LGHDT and CDR2 is YNNKEL in the germline V gene (reference sequence). V was pared by 5 bases and J by 7 bases, with 14 bases between. The CDR3 is 14 residues long. CDR3 amino acids: CASSGRDKGGELFF. The DNA for the CDR3 is TGTGCCAGCAGCGGCCGGGACAAAGGCGGGGAGCTGTTTTTT.

The gene calls are TRBV27 and TRBJ2-5; D may be TRBD1 (7 bases). This CDR3 spans 15 amino acids. V shed 8 bases and J shed 3 bases, with 19 bases lying between them. The V gene's germline CDR1 is MNHEY and CDR2 SMNVEV (reference sequence). The CDR3 protein is CASRKAGTAKETQYF. DNA of the CDR3: TGTGCCAGCCGCAAGGCGGGGACAGCCAAAGAGACCCAGTACTTC.

This chain uses TRBV5-1 with TRBJ1-4; a weak D match, TRBD1 (5 bases). Between the trimmed V and J ends, which lost 4 bases and 8 bases, there was a span of 12 bases. The CDR3 has 13 amino acids. Looked up from germline, CDR1 is SGHRS and CDR2 is YFSETQ. The CDR3 protein is CASSPLGGEKLFF. In nucleotides, the CDR3 is TGCGCCAGCAGCCCCCTCGGGGGAGAAAAACTGTTTTTT.

The chain is built from TRBV2 and TRBJ1-1; 12 positions agree with TRBD1. V gave up 2 bases and J gave up 3 bases; unmatched junction bases: 10. Germline V gives CDR1 SNHLY, CDR2 FYNNEI. CDR3 size: 18 residues. The CDR3 here is CASSEKIPGQGAHTEAFF. The DNA of the CDR3 is TGTGCCAGCAGTGAAAAGATTCCGGGACAGGGGGCTCACACTGAAGCTTTCTTT.

The chain couples TRBV20-1 to TRBJ2-4; 7 positions match TRBD1. This CDR3 spans 11 amino acids. Looked up from germline, CDR1 is DFQATT and CDR2 is SNEGSKA (reference sequence). V lost 6 bases, J lost 9 bases, and 5 bases stayed unmatched. The CDR3 DNA reads TGCAGTGCCGCGACAGGGCCCATTCAGTACTTC. As protein: CSAATGPIQYF.

The gene calls are TRBV5-6 and TRBJ2-7; 9 nucleotides agree with TRBD1. Germline-derived CDR1 and CDR2 are SGHDT and YYEEEE. Trimming cost V 0 bases and J 3 bases; bases outside gene matches: 7. This CDR3 has 16 amino acids. In DNA form, the CDR3 reads TGTGCCAGCAGCTTGGCCGGGACAGGGCTGTTCTACGAGCAGTACGTC. Its translation: CASSLAGTGLFYEQYV.

The chain is built from TRBV19 and TRBJ1-3; 8 bases fit TRBD1. Germline CDR1 reads LNHDA; CDR2 reads SQIVND (reference sequence). J was trimmed by 3 bases and V by 9 bases; bases with no gene match: 7. This CDR3 has 14 residues. The CDR3 nucleotides read TGTGCCAGGACAGGGGTGATAAGTGGAAACACCATATATTTT. Amino acids: CARTGVISGNTIYF.

The CDR3 nucleotides read TGTGCCAGCAGCTTAAACCCGGGGACTAATGAAAAACTGTTTTTT. Encoded protein: CASSLNPGTNEKLFF. The chain carries TRBV11-2 and TRBJ1-4, with D hard to call. With 2 bases removed from V and 2 bases from J, the gap between germline ends came to 9 bases. The CDR3 is 15 amino acids. Per germline, CDR1 SGHAT and CDR2 FQNNGV.

The chain has TRBV5-3 and TRBJ1-4; 8 bases are shared with TRBD1. TRBV5-3 qualifies as an ORF whose function is uncertain. The CDR3 has 15 residues. Unmatched junction bases numbered 8, after V lost 2 bases and J lost 8 bases. The CDR3 is CARSFLGTGEEKLFF. CDR3 DNA: TGTGCCAGAAGCTTTTTGGGGACAGGAGAAGAAAAACTGTTTTTT.

This clone was seen only a few times. This sequence joins TRBV3-1 (or the pseudogene TRBV3-2) and TRBJ2-7; D not resolved. Germline V gene sequence: CDR1 LGHDT, CDR2 YNNKEL (reference sequence). The V and J ends lost 6 bases and 1 base respectively, with 13 bases between them. The CDR3 is 14 residues long. The chain's CDR3 is CASSPSQDSYEQYF. CDR3 DNA sequence: TGTGCCAGCAGTCCCTCCCAGGATTCCTACGAGCAGTACTTC.

The chain employs TRBV19 and TRBJ1-2; the D is unclear. Germline CDR1 reads LNHDA; CDR2 reads SQIVND (reference sequence). Trimming cost V 3 bases and J 2 bases, with 10 bases left between them. The CDR3 extends over 14 amino acids. This CDR3 is CASSIWAGNYGYTF. The CDR3 DNA follows: TGTGCCAGTAGTATTTGGGCCGGCAACTATGGCTACACCTTC.

CDR3 sequence: CASRDVGAGNQPQHF. CDR3 in DNA: TGTGCCAGCAGGGATGTGGGAGCGGGCAATCAGCCCCAGCATTTT. The chain joins TRBV6-5 to TRBJ1-5; D gene unclear. V was clipped by 6 bases and J by 2 bases, with 14 bases between them. The germline CDR1 and CDR2 sequences are MNHEY and SVGAGI. This CDR3 contains 15 residues.

The rearrangement links TRBV7-9 to TRBJ1-1; D unresolved. Trimming removed 2 bases from V and 4 bases from J, with 14 bases in between. Per the germline V gene, CDR1 is SEHNR and CDR2 is FQNEAQ (reference sequence). This CDR3 has 15 residues. CDR3 sequence reads: CASSLQGGRGTEAFF. The CDR3, as DNA: TGTGCCAGCAGCTTACAAGGCGGACGGGGCACTGAAGCTTTCTTT.

DNA for the CDR3: TGTGCCAGCAGCGCTTTTTCTAGCGTCGATACGCAGTATTTT. Encoded protein: CASSAFSSVDTQYF. This rearrangement joins TRBV7-2 to TRBJ2-3; D is possibly TRBD2 (6 bases). CDR1 and CDR2 from the germline V gene are SGHTA and FQGNSA. This CDR3 spans 14 amino acids. Trimming pared 5 bases from V and 6 bases from J, leaving 15 bases between. Together with reference TRBV7-2 and TRBJ2-3, the CDR3 gives the full variable domain: GAGVSQSPSNKVTEKGKDVELRCDPISGHTALYWYRQSLGQGLEFLIYFQGNSAPDKSGLPSDRFSAERTGGSVSTLTIQRTQQEDSAVYLCASSAFSSVDTQYFGPGTRLTVL.